This TCR beta chain was identified in a study of blood T cells in healthy people across ages. Germline V gene data show CDR1 as MDHEN and CDR2 as SYDVKM. This CDR3 comprises 12 residues. V lost 2 bases, J lost 4 bases, and 5 bases lay in between. Alongside a J-beta primer mix, a sample-barcoded 5' primer served in a second PCR lasting about 7 to 11 cycles. TCRdb called the 5' RACE reads again in MiXCR, with one record for every CDR3 protein. The sample records about 1.4 million distinct CDR3 sequences, around 55% being singletons. The J gene is TRBJ1-1, the V gene TRBV28; D is undetermined. The source material was blood. This receptor was obtained from a man between 18 and 29 years old in good health. DNA of the CDR3: TGTGCCAGCAGTTTAAAAGGCACTGAAGCTTTCTTT. Amino acids: CASSLKGTEAFF.